This T cell receptor beta chain is drawn from a study of PD-1 blockade in classical Hodgkin lymphoma. Overall study findings and caveats: Reported baseline diversity: healthy donors highest, relapsed/refractory patients lowest.

Sequenced by immunoSEQ multiplex PCR; TCRdb stores in-frame clones only, minus some. The table lists fewer than 25,000 clones, 80% to 90% of them singletons. Looked up from germline, CDR1 is SNHLY and CDR2 is FYNNEI. The CDR3 spans 13 residues. Trimming took off 8 bases at V and 7 bases at J, with 15 bases between the two ends. About this clone: Antigen unknown.

All trial patients relapsed after autologous stem cell transplantation. This TCR derives from a human donor with classical Hodgkin lymphoma. The sample in question was peripheral blood mononuclear cells (PBMCs), obtained before the second cycle of nivolumab. The rearrangement joins TRBV2 to TRBJ1-5; D remains ambiguous. Here the CDR3 reads CASVGDLGQPQHF. In DNA, the CDR3 is TGTGCCAGCGTAGGAGACCTTGGGCAGCCCCAGCATTTT.